This passage covers 27 T cell receptor beta chains from one sample sequenced in a study of vaccination and CD4 T cells after COVID-19. Researchers used the Oncomine TCR Beta short-read assay to sequence DNA from cultured CD4+ T cells. TCRdb processed the PCR reads anew with MiXCR; each CDR3 protein has one entry. The sample lists 15,000 to 20,000 distinct CDR3 sequences; about half were seen once. Their antigen targets remain unknown. Treatment: roughly 10-day PBMC culture with coronavirus spike peptide pools or control peptides (ViraFEST assay). Sequenced material: CD4+ T cells from blood, cultured in vitro. Source of these receptors: a human donor who had recovered from COVID-19.

The rearrangement joins TRBV6-2 or TRBV6-3 to TRBJ1-2; no firm D call. The CDR3 totals 12 residues. Per germline, CDR1 MNHEY and CDR2 SVGEGT. V was shortened by 7 bases and J by 6 bases, with 12 bases between the two germline ends. The CDR3 loop reads CASTTGWNGYTF. The CDR3 DNA reads TGTGCCAGCACCACCGGGTGGAATGGCTACACCTTC.

There are a few counts of this clonotype. The rearrangement joins TRBV7-2 to TRBJ2-3, with a weak D call TRBD2 (6 bases). CDR3 length: 16 amino acids. V lost 1 base to trimming and J lost 1 base, with 12 bases between them. Germline CDR1 SGHTA, CDR2 FQGNSA. CDR3: CASSLEAGLGTDTQYF. The CDR3, as DNA: TGTGCCAGCAGCTTAGAGGCGGGACTTGGCACAGATACGCAGTATTTT.

The chain employs TRBV6-1 and TRBJ2-7; 9 bases line up with TRBD1. The CDR3 consists of 17 residues. The germline gives CDR1 MNHNS, CDR2 SASEGT. V dropped 6 bases and J dropped 5; count of bases not matched to a gene: 17. In DNA, the CDR3 is TGTGCCAGCAGCCGGACCGGGACAGGGACATCTGTCCACGAGCAGTACTTC. This translates into CASSRTGTGTSVHEQYF.

This clonotype was counted only a few times. The chain recombines TRBV30 with TRBJ1-1; no firm D call. Trimming left V 0 bases short and J 3 bases short, with 5 bases between. The CDR3 spans 12 residues. CDR1 and CDR2 (germline): GTSNPN, SVGIG (reference sequence). The CDR3 region has the DNA TGTGCCTGGAGTGTAAAGGACACTGAAGCTTTCTTT. This encodes CAWSVKDTEAFF.

The rearrangement links TRBV6-1 to TRBJ1-1; D is perhaps TRBD1 (6 bases). Germline-derived CDR1 and CDR2 are MNHNS and SASEGT. V was shortened by 1 base and J by 6 bases, with 15 bases between the two germline ends. The CDR3 totals 15 residues. CDR3 protein: CASSEDRAAWAEAFF. The CDR3 region has the DNA TGTGCCAGCAGTGAAGACAGGGCGGCTTGGGCTGAAGCTTTCTTT.

The chain employs TRBV12-3 or TRBV12-4 and TRBJ2-2, with D tentatively TRBD1 (5 bases). This CDR3 has 13 residues. Between the trimmed V and J ends, which lost 3 bases and 5 bases, there was a span of 7 bases. The chain's CDR3 is CASSLTETGELFF. The CDR3, as DNA: TGTGCCAGCAGTTTGACAGAGACCGGGGAGCTGTTTTTT.

The rearrangement joins TRBV20-1 to TRBJ2-3; 8 nucleotides match TRBD2. This CDR3 has 12 amino acids. The trim removed 3 bases at V and 4 bases at J, leaving 0 bases unmatched. Germline V gives CDR1 DFQATT, CDR2 SNEGSKA (reference sequence). This CDR3 reads CSASGGADTQYF. The CDR3, as DNA: TGCAGTGCTAGCGGGGGGGCAGATACGCAGTATTTT.

This clonotype has only a few counts. V gene TRBV2 combines with J gene TRBJ1-1, with D uncertain. This CDR3 is 12 amino acids long. Germline CDR1 reads SNHLY; CDR2 reads FYNNEI. Trimming shortened V by 7 bases and J by 2 bases, and 8 bases separated the two germline ends. CDR3 nucleotide sequence: TGTGCCAGCACCTCGGGAAACACTGAAGCTTTCTTT. It codes for CASTSGNTEAFF.

The V gene is TRBV20-1, the J gene TRBJ2-7; a possible D gene is TRBD2 (6 bases). Germline values: CDR1 DFQATT, CDR2 SNEGSKA (reference sequence). V lost 3 bases, J lost 2 bases, and 17 bases lay in between. CDR3 length equals 15 residues. The CDR3 nucleotides read TGCAGTGCTAGTGAATATCGGAGACTAGCCTACGAGCAGTACTTC. Its protein is CSASEYRRLAYEQYF.

J is TRBJ1-1 and V is TRBV7-2; D is possibly TRBD1 (5 bases). The CDR3 totals 14 residues. Deletions cut 1 base from V and 11 bases from J, with 17 bases between. Per the germline V gene, CDR1 is SGHTA and CDR2 is FQGNSA. CDR3 coding DNA: TGTGCCAGCAGCTTAGGGGGACCCAAACCTGGGGCTTTCTTT. Translated: CASSLGGPKPGAFF.

V usage is TRBV7-2 and J usage is TRBJ2-3, with D perhaps matching TRBD2 (5 bases). CDR3 length: 15 amino acids. CDR1 is SGHTA, CDR2 FQGNSA, per germline. V lost 1 base, J lost 2 bases, and 10 bases lay in between. The chain's CDR3 is CASSLDGVYTDTQYF. CDR3 sequence (DNA): TGTGCCAGCAGCTTAGACGGGGTATACACAGATACGCAGTATTTT. Using reference TRBV7-2 and TRBJ2-3 for the parts outside the CDR3, the full variable domain is GAGVSQSPSNKVTEKGKDVELRCDPISGHTALYWYRQSLGQGLEFLIYFQGNSAPDKSGLPSDRFSAERTGGSVSTLTIQRTQQEDSAVYLCASSLDGVYTDTQYFGPGTRLTVL.

The chain joins TRBV19 to TRBJ1-1, with D perhaps matching TRBD1 (5 bases). Germline lookup yields CDR1 LNHDA and CDR2 SQIVND (reference sequence). This CDR3 contains 15 residues. Deletions cut 3 bases from V and 3 bases from J, with 14 bases between. The CDR3 here is CASSMALLGDTEAFF. The CDR3, as DNA: TGTGCCAGTAGTATGGCCCTCCTAGGGGACACTGAAGCTTTCTTT.

The chain is built from TRBV6-2 or TRBV6-3 and TRBJ2-7; no definite D call. CDR3 length: 13 amino acids. Germline assignment: CDR1 MNHEY and CDR2 SVGEGT. Trimming removed 10 bases at V and 6 bases at J, with 19 bases between. CDR3 sequence (DNA): TGTGCCACCACGGCTACACCACTACGCGAGCAGTACTTC. Its protein is CATTATPLREQYF.

This chain links TRBV30 with TRBJ2-1; 10 bases align to TRBD1. The CDR3 length is 14 residues. The germline V gene encodes CDR1 GTSNPN and CDR2 SVGIG (reference sequence). Trimming took 4 bases from V and 2 from J; bases not matched to a gene: 2. CDR3 residues: CAWNDRGPYNEQFF. The CDR3 DNA is TGTGCCTGGAACGACAGGGGGCCCTACAATGAGCAGTTCTTC.

This clonotype was seen a few times. V gene TRBV6-1 combines with J gene TRBJ2-7, with 10 bases identical to TRBD1. Germline V gene sequence: CDR1 MNHNS, CDR2 SASEGT. V shed 6 bases, J shed 3 bases, and the junction held 5 bases outside the gene matches. CDR3 length: 14 residues. The CDR3 DNA follows: TGTGCCAGCAGCGCGGACAGGGGGTACTACGAGCAGTACTTC. Protein: CASSADRGYYEQYF.

Only one count was recorded for this clonotype. The chain couples TRBV7-2 to TRBJ2-1, with TRBD1 matching 9 bases. Germline V gives CDR1 SGHTA, CDR2 FQGNSA. The CDR3 runs to 15 residues. Trimming cost V 1 base and J 4 bases; bases outside gene matches: 2. CDR3 sequence (DNA): TGTGCCAGCAGCTTAGACAGGGGGCTGTACAATGAGCAGTTCTTC. Encoded protein: CASSLDRGLYNEQFF.

The chain recombines TRBV7-9 with TRBJ2-3; maybe TRBD2 (6 bases). V was trimmed by 5 bases and J by 2 bases, leaving 11 bases between them. CDR3 length: 14 amino acids. Germline V gene lookup returns CDR1 SEHNR and CDR2 FQNEAQ (reference sequence). Written as DNA, the CDR3 is TGTGCCAGCAGCCCCGGGACTTACACAGATACGCAGTATTTT. Its protein is CASSPGTYTDTQYF.

The chain joins TRBV12-3 or TRBV12-4 to TRBJ2-3, with TRBD2 matching 12 bases. Unmatched junction bases numbered 7, after V lost 5 bases and J lost 4 bases. The CDR3 length is 16 residues. The CDR3 is CASSGLAGYRPDTQYF. As DNA, the CDR3 is TGTGCCAGCAGTGGACTAGCGGGATATCGTCCAGATACGCAGTATTTT.

The gene calls are TRBV11-3 and TRBJ2-7; the match to TRBD1 covers 8 bases. After removal of 5 bases from V and 9 bases from J, the junction contained 15 bases not matched to a gene. The CDR3 length is 15 residues. Germline assignment: CDR1 SGHNT and CDR2 YENEEA. As DNA, the CDR3 is TGTGCCAGCAGCGCTAGGGGGAAAGGACAGGGCAGGCAGTACTTC. This gives the protein CASSARGKGQGRQYF.

This clonotype was found a few times. The genes are TRBV7-9 and TRBJ1-2; D unclear. Germline CDR1 SEHNR, CDR2 FQNEAQ (reference sequence). The CDR3 is made up of 13 amino acids. Trimming took off 5 bases at V and 5 bases at J, with 12 bases between the two ends. The CDR3 DNA sequence: TGTGCCAGCAGCCCCCTCGGGGTTTATGGCTACACCTTC. Its protein product is CASSPLGVYGYTF. The full variable domain, with the rest looked up from reference TRBV7-9 and TRBJ1-2, is DTGVSQNPRHKITKRGQNVTFRCDPISEHNRLYWYRQTLGQGPEFLTYFQNEAQLEKSRLLSDRFSAERPKGSFSTLEIQRTEQGDSAMYLCASSPLGVYGYTFGSGTRLTVV.

A few counts support this clonotype. This chain connects TRBV2 to TRBJ1-5, with unresolved D. Germline lookup yields CDR1 SNHLY and CDR2 FYNNEI. This CDR3 is built from 15 residues. The V end lost 4 bases, the J end lost 0 bases, and 10 bases lay between the germline ends. The CDR3 DNA sequence: TGTGCCAGCAGTGGCCAGACGGGTAGCAATCAGCCCCAGCATTTT. This gives the protein CASSGQTGSNQPQHF.

The rearrangement links TRBV7-3 to TRBJ2-5; D tentatively fits TRBD1 or TRBD2 (6 bases each). V gave up 2 bases and J gave up 1 base, with 8 bases separating them. This CDR3 has 14 residues. The V gene's germline CDR1 is SGHTA and CDR2 FQGTGA. The CDR3 sequence is CASSLEGGQETQYF. For the CDR3, the DNA is TGTGCCAGCAGCTTAGAGGGGGGCCAAGAGACCCAGTACTTC.

This clonotype came up a few times. The genes are TRBV7-2 and TRBJ2-1; 7 nucleotides align to TRBD1. The CDR3 is 13 amino acids. Losses at the gene ends were 3 bases for V and 10 bases for J; bases not matched to a gene: 6. Germline V gene sequence: CDR1 SGHTA, CDR2 FQGNSA. CDR3 sequence: CASSFDRAEEQFF. The CDR3, as DNA: TGTGCCAGCAGCTTCGACAGGGCGGAGGAGCAGTTCTTC.

The rearrangement joins TRBV7-2 to TRBJ1-1, with D maybe TRBD1 (6 bases). CDR3 length: 18 amino acids. Germline loops: CDR1 SGHTA, CDR2 FQGNSA. Trimming removed 5 bases from V and 6 bases from J, with 28 bases in between. Written as DNA, the CDR3 is TGTGCCAGCAGCGTAGACGGGTTGGGACACCCTAGGAATCCTGAAGCTTTCTTT. As protein: CASSVDGLGHPRNPEAFF.

This clonotype was seen only a few times. The chain uses TRBV20-1 and TRBJ1-1, with no clear D. V was pared by 5 bases and J by 5 bases, with 15 bases between. This CDR3 is 13 amino acids long. Germline-derived CDR1 and CDR2 are DFQATT and SNEGSKA (reference sequence). The CDR3 DNA follows: TGCAGTGCTTCCAGACCACCGGGGACTGAAGCTTTCTTT. Amino acids: CSASRPPGTEAFF.

This rearrangement joins TRBV19 to TRBJ2-1; weak D call: TRBD1 (6 bases). CDR3 length: 16 residues. Germline V gives CDR1 LNHDA, CDR2 SQIVND (reference sequence). V was shortened by 1 base and J by 4 bases, with 14 bases between the two germline ends. CDR3 nucleotides: TGTGCCAGTAGTATAGGGCGCTCCCAGGGGTACAATGAGCAGTTCTTC. Translating gives CASSIGRSQGYNEQFF.

This clonotype was found a few times. The rearrangement uses TRBV5-4 and TRBJ2-5, with D perhaps matching TRBD1 or TRBD2 (5 bases each). V dropped 3 bases and J dropped 5 bases, with 14 bases sitting between them. This CDR3 is built from 14 residues. Germline values: CDR1 SGHNT, CDR2 YYREEE (reference sequence). The CDR3, as DNA: TGTGCCAGCAGCTCGGGACCGTCGAAGGAGACCCAGTACTTC. Encoded protein: CASSSGPSKETQYF.